One and the same sample provided the 5 T cell receptor beta chains below, sequenced in a study of early T cells in non-severe SARS-CoV-2 infection. TCRdb fed the 5' RACE reads into MiXCR, producing one record per CDR3 protein. The sample lists about 89,000 distinct CDR3 sequences; 14% to 15% were seen once. Sequencing was performed on whole blood. The receptors here all came from an adult who was a healthcare worker with PCR-confirmed SARS-CoV-2 infection or an uninfected control (not recorded which).

This chain links TRBV5-6 with TRBJ2-5; D unclear. V was clipped by 1 base and J by 1 base, with 11 bases between them. Germline-derived CDR1 and CDR2 are SGHDT and YYEEEE. The CDR3 is made up of 15 amino acids. In nucleotides, the CDR3 is TGTGCCAGCAGCTTGATTGGTAGCTCCCAAGAGACCCAGTACTTC. It encodes CASSLIGSSQETQYF.

This chain connects TRBV13 to TRBJ2-7; D remains unclear. The CDR3 is 12 amino acids. CDR1 is PRHDT, CDR2 FYEKMQ, per germline (reference sequence). Trimming shortened V by 3 bases and J by 5 bases, and 8 bases separated the two germline ends. The CDR3 nucleotides read TGTGCCAGCAGCTTTTCCTTGGACGAGCAGTACGTC. Amino acids: CASSFSLDEQYV.

The rearrangement joins TRBV14 to TRBJ1-2; perhaps TRBD1 as D (5 bases). The germline V gene has CDR1 SGHDN and CDR2 FVKESK. Between the trimmed V and J ends, which lost 0 bases and 7 bases, there was a span of 12 bases. The CDR3 sequence is 14 residues long. CDR3 sequence reads: CASSQDPGRGGYTF. In DNA form, the CDR3 reads TGTGCCAGCAGCCAAGATCCAGGGCGGGGTGGCTACACCTTC.

This clonotype was observed a few times. J is TRBJ1-5 and V is TRBV19, with D perhaps TRBD1 (5 bases). The CDR3 sequence is 14 residues long. Trimming cost V 9 bases and J 1 base, with 13 bases left between them. Germline assignment: CDR1 LNHDA and CDR2 SQIVND (reference sequence). Written as DNA, the CDR3 is TGTGCCAGCCTAGGGGTGGGGAGCAATCAGCCCCAGCATTTT. It codes for CASLGVGSNQPQHF.

This clonotype was counted at least ten times. V is TRBV10-2 and J is TRBJ2-1, with D possibly being TRBD2 (5 bases). Germline values: CDR1 WSHSY, CDR2 SAAADI. Between the trimmed V and J ends, which lost 8 bases and 0 bases, there was a span of 11 bases. The CDR3 is made up of 14 amino acids. The CDR3 is CASRLAISYNEQFF. The CDR3 nucleotides are TGCGCCAGCCGGCTAGCTATCTCCTACAATGAGCAGTTCTTC.